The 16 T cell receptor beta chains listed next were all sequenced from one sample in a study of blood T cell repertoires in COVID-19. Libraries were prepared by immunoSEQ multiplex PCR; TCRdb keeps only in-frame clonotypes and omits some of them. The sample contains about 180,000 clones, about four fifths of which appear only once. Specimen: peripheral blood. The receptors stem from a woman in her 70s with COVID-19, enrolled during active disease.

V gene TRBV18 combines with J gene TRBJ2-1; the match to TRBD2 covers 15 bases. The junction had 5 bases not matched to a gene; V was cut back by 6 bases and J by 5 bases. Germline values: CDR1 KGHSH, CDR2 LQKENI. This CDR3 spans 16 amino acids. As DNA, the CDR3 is TGTGCCAGCTCCACCAGGACTAGCGGGAGGGACAATGAGCAGTTCTTC. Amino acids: CASSTRTSGRDNEQFF.

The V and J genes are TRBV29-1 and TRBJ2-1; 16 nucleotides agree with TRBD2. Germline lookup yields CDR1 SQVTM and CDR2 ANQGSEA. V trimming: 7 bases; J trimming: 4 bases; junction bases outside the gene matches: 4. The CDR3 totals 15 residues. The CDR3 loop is CSAEGLAGGYNEQFF. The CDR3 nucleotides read TGCAGCGCTGAGGGACTAGCGGGAGGGTACAATGAGCAGTTCTTC.

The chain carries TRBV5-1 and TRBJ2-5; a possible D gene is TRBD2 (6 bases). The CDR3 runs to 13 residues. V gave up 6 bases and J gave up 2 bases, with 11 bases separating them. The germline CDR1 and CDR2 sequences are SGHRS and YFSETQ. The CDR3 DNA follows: TGCGCCAGCACGGGGACTTTACAAGAGACCCAGTACTTC. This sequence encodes CASTGTLQETQYF.

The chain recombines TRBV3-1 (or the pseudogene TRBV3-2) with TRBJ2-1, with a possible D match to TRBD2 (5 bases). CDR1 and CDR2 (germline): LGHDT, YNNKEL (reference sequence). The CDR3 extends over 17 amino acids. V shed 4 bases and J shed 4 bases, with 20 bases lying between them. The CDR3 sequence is CASSPRPWLAEYNEQFF. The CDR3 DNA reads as TGTGCCAGCAGCCCCCGGCCGTGGCTAGCCGAATACAATGAGCAGTTCTTC.

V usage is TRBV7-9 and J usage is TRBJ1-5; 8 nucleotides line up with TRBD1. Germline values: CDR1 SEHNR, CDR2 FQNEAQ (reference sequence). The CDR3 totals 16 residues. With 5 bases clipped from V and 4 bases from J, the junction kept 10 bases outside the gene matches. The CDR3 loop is CASSLTGQGQNQPQHF. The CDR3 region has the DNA TGTGCCAGCAGCCTTACTGGACAGGGCCAAAATCAGCCCCAGCATTTT.

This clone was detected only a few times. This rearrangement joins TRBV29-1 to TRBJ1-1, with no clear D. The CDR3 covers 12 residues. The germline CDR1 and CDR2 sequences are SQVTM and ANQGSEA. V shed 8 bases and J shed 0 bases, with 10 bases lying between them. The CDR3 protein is CSTMKMNTEAFF. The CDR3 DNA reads TGCAGCACTATGAAGATGAACACTGAAGCTTTCTTT.

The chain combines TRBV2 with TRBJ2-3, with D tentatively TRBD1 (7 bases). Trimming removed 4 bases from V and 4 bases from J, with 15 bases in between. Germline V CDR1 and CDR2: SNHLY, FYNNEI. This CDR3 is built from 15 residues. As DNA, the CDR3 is TGTGCCAGCAGTGCGGGATCCAGGGGGGCAGATACGCAGTATTTT. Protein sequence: CASSAGSRGADTQYF. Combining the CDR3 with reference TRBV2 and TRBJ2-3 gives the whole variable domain EPEVTQTPSHQVTQMGQEVILRCVPISNHLYFYWYRQILGQKVEFLVSFYNNEISEKSEIFDDQFSVERPDGSNFTLKIRSTKLEDSAMYFCASSAGSRGADTQYFGPGTRLTVL.

In nucleotides, the CDR3 is TGCGCCAGCAGCGCTCTTCTGAACACGCAAGAGACCCAGTACTTC. Translation: CASSALLNTQETQYF. The V gene is TRBV5-1, the J gene TRBJ2-5; the D is unclear. CDR3 size: 15 residues. Deletions cut 4 bases from V and 2 bases from J, with 15 bases between. The germline V gene encodes CDR1 SGHRS and CDR2 YFSETQ.

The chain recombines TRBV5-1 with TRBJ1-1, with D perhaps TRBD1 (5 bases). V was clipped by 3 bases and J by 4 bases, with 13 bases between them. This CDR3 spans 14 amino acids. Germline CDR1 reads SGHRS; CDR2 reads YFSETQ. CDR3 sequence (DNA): TGCGCCAGCAGCTCGGGACTGCTGGTCACTGAAGCTTTCTTT. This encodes CASSSGLLVTEAFF.

In nucleotides, the CDR3 is TGTGCCAGCAGCCTGGGGAGAGGACTTTCACCCCTCCACTTT. Its protein is CASSLGRGLSPLHF. The J gene is TRBJ1-6, the V gene TRBV7-9, with unresolved D. Looked up from germline, CDR1 is SEHNR and CDR2 is FQNEAQ (reference sequence). This CDR3 has 14 amino acids. V was shortened by 5 bases and J by 9 bases, with 14 bases between the two germline ends.

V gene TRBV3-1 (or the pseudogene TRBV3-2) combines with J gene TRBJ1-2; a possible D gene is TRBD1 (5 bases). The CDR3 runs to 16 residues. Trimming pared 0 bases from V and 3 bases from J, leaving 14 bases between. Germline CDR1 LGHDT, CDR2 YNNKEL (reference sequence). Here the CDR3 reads CASSQDAVTEYYGYTF. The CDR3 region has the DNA TGTGCCAGCAGCCAAGACGCGGTGACAGAGTACTATGGCTACACCTTC.

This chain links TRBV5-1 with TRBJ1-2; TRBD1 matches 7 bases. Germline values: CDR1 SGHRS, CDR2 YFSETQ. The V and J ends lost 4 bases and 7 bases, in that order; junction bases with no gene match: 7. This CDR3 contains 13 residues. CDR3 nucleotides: TGCGCCAGCAGCCAGGGACAGTTAGGTGGCTACACCTTC. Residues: CASSQGQLGGYTF.

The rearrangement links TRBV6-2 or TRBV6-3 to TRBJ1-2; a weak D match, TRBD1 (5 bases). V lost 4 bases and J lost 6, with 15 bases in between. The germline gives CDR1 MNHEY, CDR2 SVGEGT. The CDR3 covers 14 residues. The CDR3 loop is CASSFLDGGNGYTF. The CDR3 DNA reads TGTGCCAGCAGTTTCCTGGACGGGGGAAATGGCTACACCTTC.

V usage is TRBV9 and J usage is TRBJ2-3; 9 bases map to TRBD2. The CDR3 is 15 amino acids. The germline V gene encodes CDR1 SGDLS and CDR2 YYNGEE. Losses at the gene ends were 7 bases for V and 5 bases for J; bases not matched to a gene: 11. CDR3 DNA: TGTGCCAGCGGGTCTAGCGGGAATGAGGTAGATACGCAGTATTTT. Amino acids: CASGSSGNEVDTQYF.

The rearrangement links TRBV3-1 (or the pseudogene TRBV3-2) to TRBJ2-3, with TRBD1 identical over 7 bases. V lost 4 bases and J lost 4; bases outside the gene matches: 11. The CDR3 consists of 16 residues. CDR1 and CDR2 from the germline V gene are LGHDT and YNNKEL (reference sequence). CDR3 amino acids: CASSRERGQAPDTQYF. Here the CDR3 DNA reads TGTGCCAGCAGCCGGGAAAGGGGGCAAGCCCCAGATACGCAGTATTTT.

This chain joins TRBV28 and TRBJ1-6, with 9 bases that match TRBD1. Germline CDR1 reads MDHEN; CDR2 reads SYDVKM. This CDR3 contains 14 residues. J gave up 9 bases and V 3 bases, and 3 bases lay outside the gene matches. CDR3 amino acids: CASSFGQGTSPLHF. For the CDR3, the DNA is TGTGCCAGCAGTTTTGGACAGGGGACTTCACCCCTCCACTTT.